One and the same sample provided the 9 T cell receptor beta chains below, sequenced in a study of naive and memory T cell subsets. The library had UMIs added by 3' ligation of an oligonucleotide to TCR cDNA. The SP2 primer and nested alpha and beta constant region primers amplified ligated cDNA in four rounds. MiXCR, run by TCRdb on the 5' RACE reads, gives a single entry per CDR3 protein. The sample shows roughly 62,000 distinct CDR3 sequences, more than 6.5% of them seen only once. The receptors originated from a female donor in good health.

CDR3 in amino acids: CSVEWVEGEQFF. The CDR3 bases are TGCAGCGTTGAGTGGGTAGAGGGTGAGCAGTTCTTC. The chain recombines TRBV29-1 with TRBJ2-1, with D possibly matching TRBD2 (5 bases). Germline V lookup: CDR1 SQVTM, CDR2 ANQGSEA. The V end was cut by 3 bases, the J end by 9 bases, with 12 bases between. This CDR3 spans 12 amino acids.

In its sample, this clonotype was seen a few times. This CDR3 is CSVETQGINEQFF. The CDR3 DNA reads as TGCAGCGTTGAAACCCAGGGGATAAATGAGCAGTTCTTC. The rearrangement joins TRBV29-1 to TRBJ2-1; D is perhaps TRBD1 (6 bases). V lost 2 bases and J 7 bases, leaving 12 bases between the germline ends. The germline V gene encodes CDR1 SQVTM and CDR2 ANQGSEA. CDR3 length: 13 residues.

This clonotype has a handful of counts. The CDR3 coding sequence is TGTGCCAGCAGTCGCGTGGGACAGGGAAAAGAGACCCAGTACTTC. As protein: CASSRVGQGKETQYF. The rearrangement links TRBV12-3 or TRBV12-4 to TRBJ2-5; 9 bases line up with TRBD1. The trim removed 5 bases at V and 3 bases at J, leaving 7 bases unmatched. This CDR3 has 15 residues.

This clonotype was seen once. J is TRBJ2-7 and V is TRBV20-1; a possible D gene is TRBD1 (6 bases). In germline, CDR1 is DFQATT, CDR2 SNEGSKA (reference sequence). V was cut by 1 base and J by 1 base, with 14 bases left in between. This CDR3 spans 15 amino acids. The CDR3 loop is CSARGLTGLSYEQYF. CDR3 sequence (DNA): TGCAGTGCTAGAGGCCTCACAGGGCTTTCCTACGAGCAGTACTTC.

Details on this clonotype: The missing conserved phenylalanine or tryptophan at the end of this CDR3 makes a read error likely. The rearrangement joins TRBV28 to TRBJ2-1; TRBD1 matches 8 bases. Trimming at V came to 4 bases and at J to 2 bases, leaving 7 bases not matched to a gene. From germline, CDR1 is MDHEN and CDR2 SYDVKM. The CDR3 is 16 residues long. The CDR3 coding sequence is TGTGCCAGCAGTTCCCCGACAGGGGTTGCCTACAATGAGCAGTTCCTC. This translates into CASSSPTGVAYNEQFL.

This clonotype was seen ten or more times. The chain uses TRBV7-9 and TRBJ1-1, with D possibly being TRBD1 (5 bases). The CDR3 has 13 residues. V was shortened by 5 bases and J by 5 bases, with 12 bases between the two germline ends. Per germline, CDR1 SEHNR and CDR2 FQNEAQ (reference sequence). Here the CDR3 DNA reads TGTGCCAGCAGCCTACAGGAGACTACTGAAGCTTTCTTT. This translates into CASSLQETTEAFF.

V usage is TRBV6-1 and J usage is TRBJ2-2; weak D call: TRBD2 (6 bases). The V gene lost 2 bases and the J gene lost 4 bases, with 17 bases spanning the gap. Germline-derived CDR1 and CDR2 are MNHNS and SASEGT. There are 17 residues in the CDR3. CDR3 sequence reads: CASSELRAWRATGELFF. The CDR3 DNA is TGTGCCAGCAGTGAACTCAGGGCGTGGAGGGCCACCGGGGAGCTGTTTTTT.

This chain uses TRBV3-1 with TRBJ2-7; possible D gene TRBD2, 6 bases. CDR3 size: 18 residues. Per germline, CDR1 LGHDT and CDR2 YNNKEL (reference sequence). The V gene lost 1 base and the J gene lost 0 bases, with 19 bases spanning the gap. CDR3 amino acids: CASSQGGKETRSSYEQYF. CDR3 DNA sequence: TGTGCCAGCAGCCAAGGCGGCAAGGAGACTAGGAGCTCCTACGAGCAGTACTTC.

This clonotype has a count of ten or more. This chain joins TRBV30 and TRBJ2-7; tentatively, D is TRBD2 (6 bases). V was clipped by 4 bases and J by 6 bases, with 19 bases between them. The V gene's germline CDR1 is GTSNPN and CDR2 SVGIG (reference sequence). The CDR3 length is 14 residues. Here the CDR3 DNA reads TGTGCCTGGAATAAACACGCCGGAGGGGTCGAGCAGTACTTC. It translates to CAWNKHAGGVEQYF.